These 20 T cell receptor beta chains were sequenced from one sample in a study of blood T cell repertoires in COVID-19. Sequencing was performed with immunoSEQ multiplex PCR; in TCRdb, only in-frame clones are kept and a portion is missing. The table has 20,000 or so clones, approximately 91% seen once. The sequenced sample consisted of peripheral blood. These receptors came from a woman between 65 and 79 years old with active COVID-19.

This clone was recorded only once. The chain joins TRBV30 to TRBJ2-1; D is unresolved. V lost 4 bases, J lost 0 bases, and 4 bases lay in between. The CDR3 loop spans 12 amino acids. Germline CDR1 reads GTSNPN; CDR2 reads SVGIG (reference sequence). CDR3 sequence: CAWTSSYNEQFF. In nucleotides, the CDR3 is TGTGCCTGGACTAGCTCCTACAATGAGCAGTTCTTC.

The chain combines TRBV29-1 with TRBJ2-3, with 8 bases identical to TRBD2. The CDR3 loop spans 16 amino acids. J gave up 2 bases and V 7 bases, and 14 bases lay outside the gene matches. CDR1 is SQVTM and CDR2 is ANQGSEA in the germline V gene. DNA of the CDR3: TGCAGCGCCGTCCGACTAGCGCTCTCGTTCACAGATACGCAGTATTTT. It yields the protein CSAVRLALSFTDTQYF.

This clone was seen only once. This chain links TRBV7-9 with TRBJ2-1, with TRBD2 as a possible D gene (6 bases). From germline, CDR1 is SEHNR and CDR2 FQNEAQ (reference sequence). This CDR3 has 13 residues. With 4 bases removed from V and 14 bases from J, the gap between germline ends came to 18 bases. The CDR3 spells CASSSDAGIGKFF. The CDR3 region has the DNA TGTGCCAGCAGCTCCGATGCGGGGATCGGAAAGTTCTTC.

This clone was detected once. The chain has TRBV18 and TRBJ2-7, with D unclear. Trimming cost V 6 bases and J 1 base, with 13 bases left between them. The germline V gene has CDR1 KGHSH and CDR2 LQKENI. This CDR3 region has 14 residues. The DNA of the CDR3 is TGTGCCAGCTCCTCTACTACTCCATCCTACGAGCAGTACTTC. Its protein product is CASSSTTPSYEQYF.

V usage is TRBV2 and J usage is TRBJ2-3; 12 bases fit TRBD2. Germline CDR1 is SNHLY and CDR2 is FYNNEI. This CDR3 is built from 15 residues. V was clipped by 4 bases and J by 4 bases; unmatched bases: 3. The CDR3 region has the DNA TGTGCCAGCAGTGCTAGCGGGAGGGCCCCAGATACGCAGTATTTT. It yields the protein CASSASGRAPDTQYF.

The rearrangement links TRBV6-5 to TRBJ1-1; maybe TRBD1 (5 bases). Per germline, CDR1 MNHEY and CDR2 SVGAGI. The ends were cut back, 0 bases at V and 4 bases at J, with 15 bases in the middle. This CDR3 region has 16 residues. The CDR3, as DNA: TGTGCCAGCAGTTACTCGAGGAGGGGACTTCGCACTGAAGCTTTCTTT. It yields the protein CASSYSRRGLRTEAFF.

CDR3 sequence (DNA): TGTGCCAGCAGTGATGTAGCGGGCGCGAGGACCCAAAACATTCAGTACTTC. It codes for CASSDVAGARTQNIQYF. The chain uses TRBV2 and TRBJ2-4; 7 bases match TRBD2. Germline CDR1 reads SNHLY; CDR2 reads FYNNEI. The CDR3 covers 17 residues. The V segment lost 3 bases and the J segment 5 bases; nucleotides outside the gene matches: 13.

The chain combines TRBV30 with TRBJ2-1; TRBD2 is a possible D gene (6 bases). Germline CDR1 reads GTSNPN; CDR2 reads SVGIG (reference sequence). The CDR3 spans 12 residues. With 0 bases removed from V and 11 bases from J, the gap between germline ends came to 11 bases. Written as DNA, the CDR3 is TGTGCCTGGAGTGTGGGGGAGGACCAGCAGTTCTTC. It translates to CAWSVGEDQQFF.

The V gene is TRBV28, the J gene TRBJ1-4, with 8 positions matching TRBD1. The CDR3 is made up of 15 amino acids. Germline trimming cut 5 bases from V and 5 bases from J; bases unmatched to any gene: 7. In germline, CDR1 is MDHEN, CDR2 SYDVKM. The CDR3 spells CASSQYRGANEKLFF. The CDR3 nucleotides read TGTGCCAGCAGTCAATACAGGGGGGCGAATGAAAAACTGTTTTTT.

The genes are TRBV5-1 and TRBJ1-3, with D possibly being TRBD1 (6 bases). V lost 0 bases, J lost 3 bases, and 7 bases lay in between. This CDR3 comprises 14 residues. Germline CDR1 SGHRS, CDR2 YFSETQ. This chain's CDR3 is CASSLEGDGNTIYF. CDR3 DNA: TGCGCCAGCAGCTTGGAGGGGGATGGAAACACCATATATTTT. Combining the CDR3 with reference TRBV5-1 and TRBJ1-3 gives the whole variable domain KAGVTQTPRYLIKTRGQQVTLSCSPISGHRSVSWYQQTPGQGLQFLFEYFSETQRNKGNFPGRFSGRQFSNSRSEMNVSTLELGDSALYLCASSLEGDGNTIYFGEGSWLTVV.

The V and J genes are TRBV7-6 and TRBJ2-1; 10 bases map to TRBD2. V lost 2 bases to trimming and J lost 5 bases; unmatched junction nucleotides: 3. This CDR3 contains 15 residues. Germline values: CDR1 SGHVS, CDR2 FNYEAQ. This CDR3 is CASSLSGLADNEQFF. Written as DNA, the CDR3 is TGTGCCAGCAGCTTAAGCGGACTAGCGGACAATGAGCAGTTCTTC. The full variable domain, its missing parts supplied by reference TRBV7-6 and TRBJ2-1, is GAGVSQSPRYKVTKRGQDVALRCDPISGHVSLYWYRQALGQGPEFLTYFNYEAQQDKSGLPNDRFSAERPEGSISTLTIQRTEQRDSAMYRCASSLSGLADNEQFFGPGTRLTVL.

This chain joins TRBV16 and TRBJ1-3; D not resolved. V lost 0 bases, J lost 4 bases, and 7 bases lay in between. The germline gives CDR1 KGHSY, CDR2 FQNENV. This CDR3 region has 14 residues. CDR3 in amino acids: CASSQSAQGNTIYF. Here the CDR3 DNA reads TGTGCCAGCAGCCAATCGGCCCAGGGAAACACCATATATTTT.

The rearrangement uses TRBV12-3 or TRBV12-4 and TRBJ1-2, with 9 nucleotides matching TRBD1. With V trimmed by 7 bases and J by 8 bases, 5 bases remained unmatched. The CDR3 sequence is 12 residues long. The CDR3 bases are TGTGCCAGCACCTCACAGGGGGCAGGCTACACCTTC. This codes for CASTSQGAGYTF.

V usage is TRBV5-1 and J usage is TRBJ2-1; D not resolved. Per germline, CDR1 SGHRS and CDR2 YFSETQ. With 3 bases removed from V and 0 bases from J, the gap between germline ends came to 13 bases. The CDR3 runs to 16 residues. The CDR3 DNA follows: TGCGCCAGCAGCTCTTGGGCCACGAGCTCCTACAATGAGCAGTTCTTC. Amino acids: CASSSWATSSYNEQFF.

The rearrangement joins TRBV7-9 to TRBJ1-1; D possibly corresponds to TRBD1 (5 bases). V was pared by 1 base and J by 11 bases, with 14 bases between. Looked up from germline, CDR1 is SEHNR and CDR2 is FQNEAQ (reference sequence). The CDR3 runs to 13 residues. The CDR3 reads CASSLEGTRGAFF. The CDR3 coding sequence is TGTGCCAGCAGCTTAGAGGGGACCCGGGGGGCTTTCTTT.

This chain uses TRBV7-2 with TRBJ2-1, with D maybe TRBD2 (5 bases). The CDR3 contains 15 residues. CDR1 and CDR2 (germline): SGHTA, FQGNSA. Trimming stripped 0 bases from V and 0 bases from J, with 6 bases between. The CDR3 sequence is CASSLAGDSYNEQFF. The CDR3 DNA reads TGTGCCAGCAGCTTAGCGGGAGACTCCTACAATGAGCAGTTCTTC. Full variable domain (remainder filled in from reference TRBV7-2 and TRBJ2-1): GAGVSQSPSNKVTEKGKDVELRCDPISGHTALYWYRQSLGQGLEFLIYFQGNSAPDKSGLPSDRFSAERTGGSVSTLTIQRTQQEDSAVYLCASSLAGDSYNEQFFGPGTRLTVL.

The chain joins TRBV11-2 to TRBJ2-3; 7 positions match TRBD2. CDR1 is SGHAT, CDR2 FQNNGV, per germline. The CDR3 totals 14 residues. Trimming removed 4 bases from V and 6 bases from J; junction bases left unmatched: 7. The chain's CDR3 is CASSSGGGLDTQYF. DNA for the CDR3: TGTGCCAGCAGCTCTGGGGGGGGTTTGGATACGCAGTATTTT. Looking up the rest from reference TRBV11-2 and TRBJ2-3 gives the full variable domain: EAGVAQSPRYKIIEKRQSVAFWCNPISGHATLYWYQQILGQGPKLLIQFQNNGVVDDSQLPKDRFSAERLKGVDSTLKIQPAKLEDSAVYLCASSSGGGLDTQYFGPGTRLTVL.

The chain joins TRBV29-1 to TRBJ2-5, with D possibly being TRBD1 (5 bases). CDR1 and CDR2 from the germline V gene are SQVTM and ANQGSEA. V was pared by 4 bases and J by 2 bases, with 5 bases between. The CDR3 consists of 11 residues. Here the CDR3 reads CSVAGQETQYF. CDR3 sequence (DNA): TGCAGCGTTGCAGGGCAAGAGACCCAGTACTTC.

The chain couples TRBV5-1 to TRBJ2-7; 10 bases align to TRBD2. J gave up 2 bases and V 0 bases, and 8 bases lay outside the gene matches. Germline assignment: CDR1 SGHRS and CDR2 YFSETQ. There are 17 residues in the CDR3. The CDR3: CASSLVRSGTSAYEQYF. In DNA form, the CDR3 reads TGCGCCAGCAGCTTGGTGCGGTCCGGGACTAGCGCCTACGAGCAGTACTTC.

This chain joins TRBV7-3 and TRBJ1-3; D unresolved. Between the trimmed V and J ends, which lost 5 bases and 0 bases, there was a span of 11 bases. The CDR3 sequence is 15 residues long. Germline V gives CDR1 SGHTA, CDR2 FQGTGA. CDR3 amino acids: CASSPEGDSGNTIYF. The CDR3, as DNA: TGTGCCAGCAGCCCCGAGGGAGACTCTGGAAACACCATATATTTT. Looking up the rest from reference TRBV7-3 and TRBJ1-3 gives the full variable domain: GAGVSQTPSNKVTEKGKYVELRCDPISGHTALYWYRQSLGQGPEFLIYFQGTGAADDSGLPNDRFFAVRPEGSVSTLKIQRTERGDSAVYLCASSPEGDSGNTIYFGEGSWLTVV.